Listed below are T cell receptor beta chains from one sample, sequenced in a study of Graves' ophthalmopathy and Graves' hyperthyroidism. TCRdb reprocessed the multiplex PCR reads with MiXCR, giving one entry per CDR3 protein. The sample has hundreds of thousands of distinct CDR3 sequences; roughly 21% are singletons. Sequencing was done on a sample of peripheral blood. These receptors originate from a young woman with stable Graves' hyperthyroidism. Both conserved end residues are trimmed from each CDR3.

V gene,J gene,CDR3 protein
TRBV4-1,TRBJ2-7,ASSQDPAGGYEQY
TRBV19,TRBJ2-4,ASSIRSAAKNIQY
TRBV4-2,TRBJ2-7,ASSQGEDARSYEQY
TRBV24-1,TRBJ2-5,ATSVGRGETQY
TRBV28,TRBJ1-5,ASSLRTGASRQPQH
TRBV30,TRBJ2-5,AARVETQY
TRBV6-5,TRBJ2-7,ASSYTGDYEQY
TRBV12-5,TRBJ1-2,ASGLAPGLYGYT
TRBV4-1,TRBJ2-7,ASSQGQGSDSTIYEQY
TRBV7-3,TRBJ2-7,ASSLDTGAPQY
TRBV11-2,TRBJ2-5,ASSLGSLEETQY
TRBV7-9,TRBJ2-5,ASSLTTRVGETQY
TRBV6-1,TRBJ2-5,ASLADGGETQY